These 29 T cell receptor beta chains originate from one sample sequenced in a study of glioma-infiltrating T cells. TCR alpha and beta CDR3 regions were amplified from RNA using iRepertoire nested multiplex PCR. MiXCR, applied by TCRdb to the multiplex PCR reads, yields one record per CDR3 protein. The sample contains 300,000 to 450,000 distinct CDR3 sequences, 41% of which appear only once. Sequenced input: glioma tissue, nonneoplastic brain tissue, or PBMCs (not recorded which). The source of these receptors is a human donor with low-grade glioma or glioblastoma, undergoing nonglioma brain surgery, or in good health (not recorded which).

This clonotype was detected only a few times. The rearrangement joins TRBV20-1 to TRBJ2-3, with D possibly matching TRBD1 (5 bases). V lost 0 bases to trimming and J lost 0 bases, with 7 bases between them. This CDR3 contains 14 residues. The germline V gene encodes CDR1 DFQATT and CDR2 SNEGSKA (reference sequence). The CDR3 DNA follows: TGCAGTGCTAGAGATCAGGGTAGCACAGATACGCAGTATTTT. Translated: CSARDQGSTDTQYF.

The chain is built from TRBV24-1 and TRBJ2-2; perhaps TRBD1 as D (6 bases). The V gene lost 4 bases and the J gene lost 9 bases, with 11 bases spanning the gap. The germline V gene encodes CDR1 KGHDR and CDR2 SFDVKD. This CDR3 contains 13 residues. CDR3 region: CATSEPGDRELFF. The CDR3 DNA is TGTGCCACCAGTGAGCCAGGGGATCGGGAGCTGTTTTTT.

This clonotype appeared a few times. Here the CDR3 DNA reads TGCAGCGTTTTCTTGCCGGGACAGTTGAACACTGAAGCTTTCTTT. It specifies CSVFLPGQLNTEAFF. The rearrangement links TRBV29-1 to TRBJ1-1; 7 bases are shared with TRBD1. Germline CDR1 and CDR2: SQVTM and ANQGSEA. V lost 5 bases and J lost 0; bases outside the gene matches: 9. The CDR3 has 15 amino acids.

Remarks on this clonotype: A read error is possible here, since a much larger clone lies one base away. The chain combines TRBV27 with TRBJ2-1; the D gene could be TRBD1 or TRBD2 (5 bases each). Germline values: CDR1 MNHEY, CDR2 SMNVEV (reference sequence). The CDR3 sequence is 16 residues long. Trimming took 5 bases from V and 6 from J, leaving 20 bases between them. The CDR3 spells CASSPVPASRVNEQFF. As DNA, the CDR3 is TGTGCCAGCAGTCCGGTCCCGGCTAGCAGGGTCAATGAGCAGTTCTTC.

The genes are TRBV5-1 and TRBJ1-2; 7 bases are a match to TRBD1. Germline V gene sequence: CDR1 SGHRS, CDR2 YFSETQ. J lost 7 bases, V lost 3 bases, and 12 bases had no gene match. The CDR3 totals 15 residues. The CDR3 sequence is CASSSELGGEFGYTF. The DNA of the CDR3 is TGCGCCAGCAGCTCCGAACTAGGGGGCGAGTTTGGCTACACCTTC. The full variable domain, in which reference TRBV5-1 and TRBJ1-2 provide the parts outside the CDR3, is KAGVTQTPRYLIKTRGQQVTLSCSPISGHRSVSWYQQTPGQGLQFLFEYFSETQRNKGNFPGRFSGRQFSNSRSEMNVSTLELGDSALYLCASSSELGGEFGYTFGSGTRLTVV.

The gene calls are TRBV19 and TRBJ2-7, with a tentative D call TRBD2 (6 bases). The V and J ends lost 9 bases and 2 bases respectively, with 17 bases between them. The length of the CDR3 is 14 residues. The germline gives CDR1 LNHDA, CDR2 SQIVND (reference sequence). The CDR3 nucleotides are TGTGCCAGATCCCATATAGCGGTAACCTACGAGCAGTACTTC. Protein product: CARSHIAVTYEQYF.

The table lists this clonotype with a few counts. The chain joins TRBV4-3 to TRBJ2-2; D is unresolved. Germline V gene lookup returns CDR1 LGHNA and CDR2 YSLEER. Trimming shortened V by 3 bases and J by 3 bases, and 11 bases separated the two germline ends. The CDR3 spans 15 residues. The CDR3 loop reads CASSHVIQYTGELFF. CDR3 sequence (DNA): TGCGCCAGCAGCCATGTGATCCAGTACACCGGGGAGCTGTTTTTT.

In this sample, this clonotype turned up a few times. The rearrangement joins TRBV7-2 to TRBJ2-1; 9 bases line up with TRBD2. V was clipped by 3 bases and J by 4 bases; unmatched bases: 4. CDR1 is SGHTA, CDR2 FQGNSA, per germline. This CDR3 contains 15 residues. CDR3 DNA sequence: TGTGCCAGCAGCTTTTTGCTAGCGGGGTACAATGAGCAGTTCTTC. It specifies CASSFLLAGYNEQFF.

Details on this clonotype: One base away lies a much larger clone, so this may be a sequencing read error. The V and J genes are TRBV20-1 and TRBJ2-7; 9 positions agree with TRBD1. Germline values: CDR1 DFQATT, CDR2 SNEGSKA (reference sequence). This CDR3 contains 14 residues. This CDR3 is CSAMTGGDFYGQYF. The CDR3 DNA is TGCAGTGCTATGACAGGGGGTGATTTCTACGGGCAGTACTTC.

There are a few counts of this clonotype. The V gene is TRBV20-1, the J gene TRBJ2-3, with a tentative D call TRBD2 (5 bases). The CDR3 spans 11 residues. CDR1 and CDR2 from the germline V gene are DFQATT and SNEGSKA (reference sequence). V lost 5 bases and J lost 10, with 13 bases in between. This CDR3 reads CSAVARGPQYF. Here the CDR3 DNA reads TGCAGTGCTGTAGCCCGGGGTCCGCAGTATTTT.

The genes are TRBV7-2 and TRBJ2-3; D perhaps matches TRBD2 (5 bases). The V gene lost 8 bases and the J gene lost 2 bases, with 8 bases spanning the gap. CDR1 SGHTA and CDR2 FQGNSA come from the germline V gene. The CDR3 has 12 amino acids. DNA of the CDR3: TGTGCCAGCGGAGCGGACACAGATACGCAGTATTTT. Protein product: CASGADTDTQYF.

This clonotype was counted between two and nine times. This chain connects TRBV3-1 to TRBJ1-6; 8 bases agree with TRBD1. With 4 bases clipped from V and 9 bases from J, the junction kept 5 bases outside the gene matches. The CDR3 has 14 amino acids. CDR1 and CDR2 from the germline V gene are LGHDT and YNNKEL (reference sequence). For the CDR3, the DNA is TGTGCCAGCAGCCTGGGACAGGTCGGTTCACCCCTCCACTTT. Translating it yields CASSLGQVGSPLHF.

The rearrangement uses TRBV5-1 and TRBJ2-7; D is unresolved. The CDR3 is 13 residues long. The V gene's germline CDR1 is SGHRS and CDR2 YFSETQ. V gave up 1 base and J gave up 3 bases, with 8 bases separating them. The CDR3 DNA reads as TGCGCCAGCAGCTTGTTCGTTTTCTACGAGCAGTACTTC. Its translation: CASSLFVFYEQYF.

This clonotype occurred a few times. V gene TRBV20-1 combines with J gene TRBJ1-2; no clear D. The CDR3 is 12 amino acids. CDR1 and CDR2 (germline): DFQATT, SNEGSKA (reference sequence). The DNA of the CDR3 is TGCGCGGAGTCGGTGGCTAACTATGGCTACACCTTC. Translation gives CAESVANYGYTF.

This clonotype occurred a few times. The CDR3 DNA is TGTGCCAGCAGTGGTCAGGGGAGAACTGGAAACACCATATATTTT. It specifies CASSGQGRTGNTIYF. V usage is TRBV28 and J usage is TRBJ1-3, with D perhaps TRBD1 (6 bases). CDR3 length equals 15 residues. Germline assignment: CDR1 MDHEN and CDR2 SYDVKM. V was pared by 5 bases and J by 2 bases, with 13 bases between.

The CDR3 region has the DNA TGTGCCAGCGGGACCCACTACGAGCAGTACTTC. It specifies CASGTHYEQYF. This chain joins TRBV19 and TRBJ2-7, with D perhaps TRBD1 or TRBD2 (5 bases each). Germline loops: CDR1 LNHDA, CDR2 SQIVND (reference sequence). The germline V and J ends were trimmed by 9 bases and 3 bases, with 9 bases remaining between them. This CDR3 comprises 11 residues.

This chain joins TRBV28 and TRBJ2-7; D possibly corresponds to TRBD1 (6 bases). In germline, CDR1 is MDHEN, CDR2 SYDVKM. The CDR3 sequence is 14 residues long. The V end lost 9 bases, the J end lost 5 bases, and 20 bases lay between the germline ends. CDR3 bases: TGTGCCAGTAACCTACAGGGACCCCCAGACGAGCAGTACTTC. This sequence encodes CASNLQGPPDEQYF.

In this sample, this clonotype turned up a few times. Possible read error: a much larger clone is one base away. This chain joins TRBV6-5 and TRBJ2-3; 7 nucleotides line up with TRBD2. CDR1 and CDR2 from the germline V gene are MNHEY and SVGAGI. The CDR3 runs 15 residues. CDR3 protein: CASGYGGSRTDTQYF. For the CDR3, the DNA is TGTGCCAGCGGTTACGGCGGGAGCCGCACAGATACGCAGTATTTT.

This clonotype was recorded at least ten times. This chain links TRBV15 with TRBJ2-1; 10 bases match TRBD2. Germline V CDR1 and CDR2: LNHNV, YYDKDF (reference sequence). Germline trimming cut 1 base from V and 6 bases from J; bases unmatched to any gene: 12. The CDR3 consists of 18 residues. CDR3: CATSRARRASGRANEQFF. CDR3 bases: TGTGCCACCAGCAGAGCGAGAAGAGCTAGCGGGAGAGCCAATGAGCAGTTCTTC.

Details on this clonotype: It may be a read error: a sequence one base away is much more abundant. This likely comes from a read error, as the CDR3 has no conserved phenylalanine or tryptophan at its end. The chain links TRBV6-5 to TRBJ2-1, with 7 bases lining up with TRBD1. The CDR3 sequence is 15 residues long. Germline CDR1 and CDR2: MNHEY and SVGAGI. V lost 5 bases to trimming and J lost 0 bases; unmatched junction nucleotides: 4. CDR3 DNA sequence: TGTGCCAGCAGTCGACAGGGTAGCTCCTACAATGAGCAGTTCCTC. Residues: CASSRQGSSYNEQFL.

This clonotype was seen a few times. The rearrangement uses TRBV7-2 and TRBJ2-1, with D perhaps TRBD1 (5 bases). V gave up 5 bases and J gave up 0 bases, with 8 bases separating them. CDR3 length: 14 amino acids. The germline V gene has CDR1 SGHTA and CDR2 FQGNSA. Here the CDR3 reads CASSLQVSYNEQFF. The DNA for the CDR3 is TGTGCCAGCAGCCTACAGGTCTCCTACAATGAGCAGTTCTTC.

On this clonotype: This clone may be a read error of a much larger clone one base away. The CDR3 DNA reads as TGTGCCAGCAGTTCTAGCCCCGATGAGCGGTTCTTC. This translates into CASSSSPDERFF. The chain has TRBV28 and TRBJ2-1, with TRBD2 as a possible D gene (5 bases). CDR1 is MDHEN, CDR2 SYDVKM, per germline. There are 12 residues in the CDR3.

This clonotype has a handful of counts. This rearrangement joins TRBV20-1 to TRBJ2-7; D uncertain. V lost 3 bases, J lost 6 bases, and 18 bases lay in between. The CDR3 is 14 residues long. Per germline, CDR1 DFQATT and CDR2 SNEGSKA (reference sequence). The CDR3 DNA reads as TGCAGTGCTAGGATTGTGCCCGCCGGCGCCGAGCAGTACTTC. Its translation is CSARIVPAGAEQYF.

This clonotype was counted a few times. This chain uses TRBV20-1 with TRBJ2-1; the match to TRBD1 covers 7 bases. The germline V gene encodes CDR1 DFQATT and CDR2 SNEGSKA (reference sequence). Unmatched junction bases numbered 8, after V lost 4 bases and J lost 5 bases. The CDR3 totals 14 residues. CDR3 amino acids: CSATTGRRDNEQFF. CDR3 DNA: TGCAGTGCTACGACAGGGCGAAGGGACAATGAGCAGTTCTTC.

This chain connects TRBV10-3 to TRBJ2-3, with 9 bases lining up with TRBD1. Germline trimming cut 2 bases from V and 3 bases from J; bases unmatched to any gene: 0. Per the germline V gene, CDR1 is ENHRY and CDR2 is SYGVKD. The CDR3 has 14 residues. The chain's CDR3 is CAISEGQGTDTQYF. In DNA form, the CDR3 reads TGTGCCATCAGTGAGGGACAGGGGACAGATACGCAGTATTTT.

The chain carries TRBV28 and TRBJ1-5, with TRBD1 identical over 7 bases. V was pared by 6 bases and J by 0 bases, with 5 bases of the junction left unmatched. Germline V gives CDR1 MDHEN, CDR2 SYDVKM. This CDR3 comprises 15 residues. CDR3 DNA: TGTGCCAGCAGATGGGACAGTTATAGCAATCAGCCCCAGCATTTT. Translation: CASRWDSYSNQPQHF.

As concerns this clonotype: A much larger clone lies a single base off, so this may be a read error. The rearrangement joins TRBV27 to TRBJ1-1; the D gene is possibly TRBD1 (6 bases). This CDR3 spans 15 amino acids. CDR1 is MNHEY, CDR2 SMNVEV, per germline (reference sequence). CDR3 in DNA: TGTGCCTGCAGTGATCACGGGGGGGCCCTCCTTGAAGCTTTCTTT. Translating gives CACSDHGGALLEAFF.

This clonotype was counted ten times or more. The chain uses TRBV4-1 and TRBJ1-6; D uncertain. This CDR3 has 14 residues. Germline V CDR1 and CDR2: MGHRA, YSYEKL. Between the trimmed V and J ends, which lost 4 bases and 7 bases, there was a span of 11 bases. The CDR3 nucleotides are TGCGCCAGCAGCCGCCCAGGACGGAATTCACCCCTCCACTTT. This codes for CASSRPGRNSPLHF.

This clonotype has ten or more counts. The V and J genes are TRBV4-2 and TRBJ1-1; 7 bases map to TRBD1. V lost 2 bases and J lost 1; bases outside the gene matches: 1. The CDR3 covers 14 residues. The V gene's germline CDR1 is LGHNA and CDR2 YNFKEQ. This chain's CDR3 is CASSQPGGNTEAFF. The CDR3 region has the DNA TGTGCCAGCAGCCAACCAGGGGGGAACACTGAAGCTTTCTTT.